The 10 T cell receptor beta chains reported below all come from one sample, sequenced in a study of patients and donors after allogeneic stem cell transplantation. From the RT-PCR reads, TCRdb called clonotypes with MiXCR, one entry per CDR3 protein. The data contain about 230,000 distinct CDR3 sequences, around an eighth of them seen just once; the ten biggest clones take up roughly 10%. Sequencing was done on a sample of blood, either unsorted or a sorted T cell fraction (not recorded which). The receptors shown here come from a human donor who was either an allogeneic HSCT recipient or a stem cell or donor lymphocyte infusion donor (not recorded which). It is not recorded whose cells these are; they may come from a transplant donor.

This clonotype was detected ten times or more. V gene TRBV20-1 combines with J gene TRBJ1-6; 9 bases map to TRBD1. The CDR3 extends over 15 amino acids. V lost 3 bases to trimming and J lost 7 bases; unmatched junction nucleotides: 7. CDR1 is DFQATT, CDR2 SNEGSKA, per germline (reference sequence). The CDR3 sequence: CSASARQGGNSPLHF. CDR3 DNA: TGCAGTGCTAGCGCCCGACAGGGGGGAAATTCACCCCTCCACTTT.

The chain joins TRBV19 to TRBJ2-7, with 8 nucleotides matching TRBD1. Unmatched junction bases numbered 8, after V lost 3 bases and J lost 4 bases. The CDR3 has 15 amino acids. The germline gives CDR1 LNHDA, CDR2 SQIVND (reference sequence). The CDR3 DNA sequence: TGTGCCAGTAGTATCCTAGACAGGGGTAGTTACGAGCAGTACTTC. Encoded protein: CASSILDRGSYEQYF.

This clonotype was counted only a few times. The chain couples TRBV20-1 to TRBJ2-7; 10 bases are a match to TRBD2. The ends lost 5 bases at V and 4 bases at J; junction bases unmatched: 11. This CDR3 region has 15 residues. Germline CDR1 is DFQATT and CDR2 is SNEGSKA (reference sequence). The DNA of the CDR3 is TGCAGTGCTCAACAACCTAGCGGGAGTGTTTACGAGCAGTACTTC. As protein: CSAQQPSGSVYEQYF.

The sample holds a few counts of this clonotype. The V and J genes are TRBV9 and TRBJ2-1; a weak D match, TRBD1 (6 bases). The V and J ends lost 2 bases and 3 bases respectively, with 9 bases between them. The CDR3 has 14 amino acids. Germline CDR1 and CDR2: SGDLS and YYNGEE. The chain's CDR3 is CASSVQGFYNEQFF. The DNA of the CDR3 is TGTGCCAGCAGCGTTCAGGGGTTCTACAATGAGCAGTTCTTC.

This clonotype was seen a handful of times. The chain employs TRBV5-1 and TRBJ2-5; TRBD2 matches 9 bases. Germline assignment: CDR1 SGHRS and CDR2 YFSETQ. The CDR3 runs to 16 residues. V dropped 0 bases and J dropped 4; count of bases not matched to a gene: 7. CDR3 coding DNA: TGCGCCAGCAGCTTGGCGGCTAGCGGGAAGGGAGAGACCCAGTACTTC. Translating it yields CASSLAASGKGETQYF.

This clonotype showed up many times. The chain links TRBV20-1 to TRBJ1-2; D call uncertain. Germline lookup yields CDR1 DFQATT and CDR2 SNEGSKA (reference sequence). The V end lost 3 bases, the J end lost 2 bases, and 10 bases lay between the germline ends. The CDR3 extends over 13 amino acids. CDR3 DNA sequence: TGCAGTGCTAGGGACGGAGGAAACTATGGCTACACCTTC. Its translation: CSARDGGNYGYTF.

J is TRBJ2-1 and V is TRBV6-1; 10 nucleotides align to TRBD1. This CDR3 region has 15 residues. Germline V CDR1 and CDR2: MNHNS, SASEGT. J gave up 12 bases and V 2 bases, and 10 bases lay outside the gene matches. DNA for the CDR3: TGTGCCAGCAGTGAATTTGGACAGGGGGAAGGGGCGCAGTTCTTC. Translation: CASSEFGQGEGAQFF.

This clonotype was detected only a few times. The chain employs TRBV3-1 and TRBJ1-5; D remains unclear. The V end lost 4 bases, the J end lost 3 bases, and 7 bases lay between the germline ends. The CDR3 is 13 amino acids. CDR1 is LGHDT and CDR2 is YNNKEL in the germline V gene (reference sequence). The CDR3 reads CASSPRDNQPQHF. CDR3 sequence (DNA): TGTGCCAGCAGCCCACGGGACAATCAGCCCCAGCATTTT.

This clonotype has at least ten counts. The chain joins TRBV24-1 to TRBJ1-2; 8 bases are shared with TRBD1. V lost 4 bases to trimming and J lost 5 bases; unmatched junction nucleotides: 8. CDR3 length equals 15 residues. Germline assignment: CDR1 KGHDR and CDR2 SFDVKD. Here the CDR3 reads CATSDPKTGAYGYTF. CDR3 DNA: TGTGCCACCAGTGACCCCAAGACAGGGGCGTATGGCTACACCTTC.

The chain links TRBV5-5 to TRBJ2-2; D is unresolved. V was clipped by 2 bases and J by 0 bases, with 11 bases between them. The CDR3 length is 16 residues. Germline CDR1 and CDR2: SGHKS and YYEKEE (reference sequence). In nucleotides, the CDR3 is TGTGCCAGCAGCTTATTTGCAAGCACGAACACCGGGGAGCTGTTTTTT. Residues: CASSLFASTNTGELFF.